These 21 T cell receptor beta chains originate from one sample sequenced in a study of blood T cell repertoires in COVID-19. The repertoire was sequenced with immunoSEQ multiplex PCR; TCRdb's copy has only in-frame clones and lacks some. The top ten hold 20% to 25% of the sample, which has some 90,000 clones, roughly 72% seen once. Sequencing was carried out using peripheral blood. The receptor source for this set is a woman aged 55 to 70 in a cohort sampled during active or convalescent COVID-19.

The chain recombines TRBV4-1 with TRBJ1-4; tentatively, D is TRBD1 (5 bases). Trimming pared 2 bases from V and 1 base from J, leaving 5 bases between. The germline V gene has CDR1 MGHRA and CDR2 YSYEKL. This CDR3 has 14 residues. Here the CDR3 reads CASSQRGTNEKLFF. The DNA of the CDR3 is TGCGCCAGCAGCCAAAGGGGAACTAATGAAAAACTGTTTTTT.

This rearrangement joins TRBV5-5 to TRBJ2-4, with D possibly being TRBD2 (6 bases). Trimming took off 2 bases at V and 2 bases at J, with 11 bases between the two ends. Germline loops: CDR1 SGHKS, CDR2 YYEKEE (reference sequence). The CDR3 has 15 residues. The DNA for the CDR3 is TGTGCCAGCAGCTTCGGGGGTTCGACCAAAAACATTCAGTACTTC. Translating gives CASSFGGSTKNIQYF.

This clone was seen more than once but under ten times. The chain is built from TRBV30 and TRBJ2-2; 8 nucleotides line up with TRBD1. The CDR3 covers 15 residues. The junction had 6 bases not matched to a gene; V was cut back by 5 bases and J by 1 base. The germline V gene has CDR1 GTSNPN and CDR2 SVGIG (reference sequence). CDR3: CAWGSGQGNTGELFF. In DNA form, the CDR3 reads TGTGCCTGGGGCTCCGGACAGGGGAACACCGGGGAGCTGTTTTTT.

The genes are TRBV2 and TRBJ2-5; the match to TRBD1 covers 9 bases. CDR1 is SNHLY, CDR2 FYNNEI, per germline. CDR3 length: 13 amino acids. J lost 7 bases, V lost 11 bases, and 11 bases had no gene match. The DNA of the CDR3 is TGTGCCGGGGAAGACAGGGGGGAGTGGACCCAGTACTTC. Translation gives CAGEDRGEWTQYF.

The V and J genes are TRBV5-1 and TRBJ2-7; 8 bases match TRBD1. The CDR3 has 16 amino acids. Trimming at V came to 2 bases and at J to 0 bases, leaving 7 bases not matched to a gene. Germline-derived CDR1 and CDR2 are SGHRS and YFSETQ. CDR3 protein: CASSFSWDRSSYEQYF. As DNA, the CDR3 is TGCGCCAGCAGCTTTTCATGGGACAGGAGCTCCTACGAGCAGTACTTC. Drawing the rest from reference TRBV5-1 and TRBJ2-7, the complete variable domain is KAGVTQTPRYLIKTRGQQVTLSCSPISGHRSVSWYQQTPGQGLQFLFEYFSETQRNKGNFPGRFSGRQFSNSRSEMNVSTLELGDSALYLCASSFSWDRSSYEQYFGPGTRLTVT.

The chain carries TRBV18 and TRBJ2-7, with a weak D call TRBD1 (6 bases). CDR3 length: 15 amino acids. V lost 0 bases, J lost 0 bases, and 9 bases lay in between. In germline, CDR1 is KGHSH, CDR2 LQKENI. In DNA, the CDR3 is TGTGCCAGCTCACCACCCGCAGGGGCCTCCTACGAGCAGTACTTC. This sequence encodes CASSPPAGASYEQYF.

V gene TRBV7-2 combines with J gene TRBJ1-2, with D possibly matching TRBD1 (6 bases). CDR1 is SGHTA, CDR2 FQGNSA, per germline. The length of the CDR3 is 16 residues. V lost 5 bases, J lost 5 bases, and 21 bases lay in between. The CDR3 loop is CASSPKRTEYLYGYTF. The CDR3 DNA follows: TGTGCCAGCAGCCCGAAACGGACAGAATATCTATATGGCTACACCTTC.

This clone occurred once. The rearrangement joins TRBV15 to TRBJ2-2; a weak D match, TRBD1 (5 bases). Trimming removed 1 base from V and 1 base from J, with 13 bases in between. Germline CDR1 is LNHNV and CDR2 is YYDKDF (reference sequence). This CDR3 is built from 17 residues. As DNA, the CDR3 is TGTGCCACCAGCAGAGCACCAGGGCCAAGGAACACCGGGGAGCTGTTTTTT. It yields the protein CATSRAPGPRNTGELFF.

This clone was seen more than once but under ten times. The chain combines TRBV2 with TRBJ2-3, with D maybe TRBD1 (6 bases). V was pared by 5 bases and J by 6 bases, with 18 bases between. CDR1 and CDR2 from the germline V gene are SNHLY and FYNNEI. The CDR3 has 15 amino acids. The chain's CDR3 is CASSTWGLRVDTQYF. CDR3 coding DNA: TGTGCCAGCAGTACCTGGGGGCTACGGGTGGATACGCAGTATTTT.

This clone was seen ten or more times. Here the CDR3 DNA reads TGCGCCAGCAGCCAAGATCAGGCGGGGGGCGCGGTTCTTACGCAGTATTTT. Amino acid sequence: CASSQDQAGGAVLTQYF. This rearrangement joins TRBV4-3 to TRBJ2-3, with 8 bases fitting TRBD2. CDR3 length equals 17 residues. The germline gives CDR1 LGHNA, CDR2 YSLEER. Trimming took 0 bases from V and 8 from J; bases not matched to a gene: 13.

J is TRBJ2-6 and V is TRBV4-3; D remains unclear. This CDR3 comprises 16 residues. The ends were cut back, 4 bases at V and 1 base at J, with 11 bases in the middle. From germline, CDR1 is LGHNA and CDR2 YSLEER. The CDR3 here is CASSPLAASGANVLTF. The CDR3 DNA sequence: TGCGCCAGCAGCCCTCTGGCGGCGTCTGGGGCCAACGTCCTGACTTTC.

This clone was detected only once. The chain joins TRBV6-5 to TRBJ2-2; 9 nucleotides agree with TRBD1. The trim removed 7 bases at V and 7 bases at J, leaving 10 bases unmatched. Germline CDR1 and CDR2: MNHEY and SVGAGI. This CDR3 is built from 15 residues. The CDR3 sequence: CASTDGQGSVGELFF. The CDR3 DNA sequence: TGTGCCAGCACCGACGGACAGGGGTCGGTCGGGGAGCTGTTTTTT.

V usage is TRBV18 and J usage is TRBJ2-3; 15 bases are shared with TRBD2. The V and J ends lost 4 bases and 2 bases, in that order; junction bases with no gene match: 4. Germline CDR1 KGHSH, CDR2 LQKENI. This CDR3 region has 17 residues. CDR3 nucleotides: TGTGCCAGCTCACTAGGACTAGCGGGGGGGCCCACAGATACGCAGTATTTT. This sequence encodes CASSLGLAGGPTDTQYF.

A note on this clone: It may be a read error: a sequence one base away is much more abundant. The sample holds other DNA sequences that translate to the same CDR3. The chain joins TRBV11-3 to TRBJ1-3, with D possibly TRBD1 on 6 matching bases. In germline, CDR1 is SGHNT, CDR2 YENEEA. The CDR3 is 13 residues long. The V end was cut by 5 bases, the J end by 1 base, with 6 bases between. CDR3 sequence reads: CASSTGSGNTIYF. The CDR3 DNA follows: TGTGCCAGCAGCACAGGGTCTGGAAACACCATATATTTT.

This chain uses TRBV12-3 or TRBV12-4 with TRBJ2-5, with TRBD2 as a possible D gene (6 bases). V shed 6 bases and J shed 5 bases, with 13 bases lying between them. The CDR3 length is 13 residues. The chain's CDR3 is CASSLGGWETQYF. In DNA, the CDR3 is TGTGCCAGCAGCCTGGGGGGATGGGAGACCCAGTACTTC.

The J gene is TRBJ1-2, the V gene TRBV3-1 (or the pseudogene TRBV3-2), with 7 positions matching TRBD1. The CDR3 extends over 15 amino acids. Trimming removed 3 bases from V and 0 bases from J; junction bases left unmatched: 4. CDR1 and CDR2 from the germline V gene are LGHDT and YNNKEL (reference sequence). CDR3: CASSHLGGSNYGYTF. The CDR3 DNA follows: TGTGCCAGCAGCCATCTAGGGGGCTCTAACTATGGCTACACCTTC.

V usage is TRBV2 and J usage is TRBJ2-5, with a possible D match to TRBD1 (6 bases). V lost 6 bases and J 3 bases, leaving 17 bases between the germline ends. CDR3 length: 15 amino acids. Germline lookup yields CDR1 SNHLY and CDR2 FYNNEI. The CDR3 spells CASSFTGFGKETQYF. Written as DNA, the CDR3 is TGTGCCAGCAGCTTTACAGGGTTCGGAAAAGAGACCCAGTACTTC.

This chain links TRBV19 with TRBJ2-5, with a possible D match to TRBD2 (6 bases). The CDR3 contains 15 residues. Per germline, CDR1 LNHDA and CDR2 SQIVND (reference sequence). Trimming cost V 7 bases and J 4 bases, with 19 bases left between them. The CDR3 region is CASKNRDSRAETQYF. The CDR3 bases are TGTGCCAGTAAAAACCGGGACTCACGCGCAGAGACCCAGTACTTC.

A note on this clone: Its ends do not fully match the called genes, so a read error is possible. This sample includes further DNA sequences coding for the same CDR3. This chain links TRBV19 with TRBJ2-7; 9 bases are a match to TRBD1. From germline, CDR1 is LNHDA and CDR2 SQIVND (reference sequence). The CDR3 extends over 13 amino acids. The CDR3 nucleotides read TGTGCTAGTAGGGGACAGGGAGACTACGAGCAGTACTTC. Its protein is CASRGQGDYEQYF.

The chain carries TRBV11-2 and TRBJ2-1, with 8 positions matching TRBD2. This CDR3 is built from 15 residues. With 5 bases clipped from V and 10 bases from J, the junction kept 13 bases outside the gene matches. Germline V gene data show CDR1 as SGHAT and CDR2 as FQNNGV. CDR3 region: CASSGSGGPTGEQFF. The DNA for the CDR3 is TGTGCCAGCAGCGGGTCGGGGGGGCCCACTGGGGAGCAGTTCTTC.

This clone came up many times. This chain uses TRBV5-4 with TRBJ1-1, with D tentatively TRBD1 (6 bases). The V and J ends lost 6 bases and 1 base respectively, with 13 bases between them. Per the germline V gene, CDR1 is SGHNT and CDR2 is YYREEE (reference sequence). CDR3 size: 14 residues. CDR3 DNA: TGTGCCAGCACCTTCCAGGGGACGAACACTGAAGCTTTCTTT. Its translation is CASTFQGTNTEAFF. Full variable domain (outside the CDR3, taken from reference TRBV5-4 and TRBJ1-1): ETGVTQSPTHLIKTRGQQVTLRCSSQSGHNTVSWYQQALGQGPQFIFQYYREEENGRGNFPPRFSGLQFPNYSSELNVNALELDDSALYLCASTFQGTNTEAFFGQGTRLTVV.